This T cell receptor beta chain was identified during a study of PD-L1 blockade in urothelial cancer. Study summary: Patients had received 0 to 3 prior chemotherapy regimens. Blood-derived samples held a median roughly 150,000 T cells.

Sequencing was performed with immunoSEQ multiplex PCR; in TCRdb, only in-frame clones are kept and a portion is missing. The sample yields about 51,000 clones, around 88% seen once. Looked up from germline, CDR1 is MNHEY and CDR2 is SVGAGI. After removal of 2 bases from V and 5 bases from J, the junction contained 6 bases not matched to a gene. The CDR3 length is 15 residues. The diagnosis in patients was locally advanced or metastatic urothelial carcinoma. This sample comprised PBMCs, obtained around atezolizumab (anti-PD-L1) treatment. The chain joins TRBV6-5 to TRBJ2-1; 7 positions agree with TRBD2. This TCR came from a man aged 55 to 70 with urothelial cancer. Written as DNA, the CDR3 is TGTGCCAGCAGTTACGGTACTAGCGAGCACAATGAGCAGTTCTTC. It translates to CASSYGTSEHNEQFF.